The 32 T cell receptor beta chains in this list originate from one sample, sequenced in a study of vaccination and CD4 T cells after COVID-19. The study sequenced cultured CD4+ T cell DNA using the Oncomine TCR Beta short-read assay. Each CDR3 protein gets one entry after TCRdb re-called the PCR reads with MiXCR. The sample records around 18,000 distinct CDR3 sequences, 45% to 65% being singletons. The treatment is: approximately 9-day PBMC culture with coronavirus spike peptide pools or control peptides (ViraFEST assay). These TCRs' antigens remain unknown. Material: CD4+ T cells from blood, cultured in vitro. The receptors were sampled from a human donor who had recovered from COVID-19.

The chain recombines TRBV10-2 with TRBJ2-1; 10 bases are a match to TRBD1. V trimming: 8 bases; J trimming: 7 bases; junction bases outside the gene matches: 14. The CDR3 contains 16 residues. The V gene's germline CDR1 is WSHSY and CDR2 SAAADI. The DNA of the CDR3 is TGCGCCAGCTTGCCCCTTCGACAGGGGGCAACGAATGAGCAGTTCTTC. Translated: CASLPLRQGATNEQFF.

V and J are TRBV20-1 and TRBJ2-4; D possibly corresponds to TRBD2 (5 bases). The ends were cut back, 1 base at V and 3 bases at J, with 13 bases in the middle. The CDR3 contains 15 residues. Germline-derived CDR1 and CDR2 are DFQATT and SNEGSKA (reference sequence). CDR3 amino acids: CSARGLAKDKNIQYF. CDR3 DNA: TGCAGTGCTAGAGGTCTAGCAAAGGACAAAAACATTCAGTACTTC.

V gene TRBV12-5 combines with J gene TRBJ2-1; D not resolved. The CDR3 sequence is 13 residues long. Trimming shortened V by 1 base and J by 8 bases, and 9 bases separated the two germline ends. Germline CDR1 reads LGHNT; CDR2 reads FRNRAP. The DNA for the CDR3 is TGTGCTAGTGGTTTGGGTACGGTGGATGAGCAGTTCTTC. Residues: CASGLGTVDEQFF.

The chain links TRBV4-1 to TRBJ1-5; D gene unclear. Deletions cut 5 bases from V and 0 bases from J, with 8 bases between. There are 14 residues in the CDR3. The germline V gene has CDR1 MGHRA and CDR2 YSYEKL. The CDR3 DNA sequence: TGCGCCAGCAGCGTCAGGCCTAGCAATCAGCCCCAGCATTTT. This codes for CASSVRPSNQPQHF.

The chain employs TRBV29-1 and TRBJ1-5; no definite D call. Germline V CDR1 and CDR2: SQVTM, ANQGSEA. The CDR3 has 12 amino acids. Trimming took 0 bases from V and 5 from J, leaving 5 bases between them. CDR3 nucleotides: TGCAGCGTTGAAGAACCGGATCAGCCCCAGCATTTT. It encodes CSVEEPDQPQHF.

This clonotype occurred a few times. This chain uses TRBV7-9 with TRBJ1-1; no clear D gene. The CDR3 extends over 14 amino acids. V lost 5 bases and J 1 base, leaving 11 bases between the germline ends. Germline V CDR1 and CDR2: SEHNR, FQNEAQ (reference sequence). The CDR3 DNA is TGTGCCAGCAGCCGGGCGGGCAAGAACACTGAAGCTTTCTTT. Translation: CASSRAGKNTEAFF.

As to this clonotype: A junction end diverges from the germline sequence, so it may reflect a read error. The CDR3 DNA follows: TGTGCCAGTAGCCCTGGACATACTACCTACGAGCTGTACTTC. Translation gives CASSPGHTTYELYF. The chain combines TRBV19 with TRBJ2-7, with a possible D match to TRBD1 (5 bases). Germline CDR1 is LNHDA and CDR2 is SQIVND (reference sequence). This CDR3 spans 14 amino acids. The full variable domain, with the rest looked up from reference TRBV19 and TRBJ2-7, is DGGITQSPKYLFRKEGQNVTLSCEQNLNHDAMYWYRQDPGQGLRLIYYSQIVNDFQKGDIAEGYSVSREKKESFPLTVTSAQKNPTAFYLCASSPGHTTYELYFGPGTRLTVT.

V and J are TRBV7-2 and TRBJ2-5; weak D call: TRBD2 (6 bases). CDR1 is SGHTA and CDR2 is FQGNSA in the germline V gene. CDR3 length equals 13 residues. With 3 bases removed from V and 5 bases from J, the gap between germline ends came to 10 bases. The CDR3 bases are TGTGCCAGCAGCTTCCGGGAGTTGGAGACCCAGTACTTC. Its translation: CASSFRELETQYF.

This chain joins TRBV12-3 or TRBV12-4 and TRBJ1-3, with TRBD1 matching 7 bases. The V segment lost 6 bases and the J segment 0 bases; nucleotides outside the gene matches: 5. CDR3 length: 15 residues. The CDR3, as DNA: TGTGCCAGCAGGGGGGACAGCGGCTCTGGAAACACCATATATTTT. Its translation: CASRGDSGSGNTIYF.

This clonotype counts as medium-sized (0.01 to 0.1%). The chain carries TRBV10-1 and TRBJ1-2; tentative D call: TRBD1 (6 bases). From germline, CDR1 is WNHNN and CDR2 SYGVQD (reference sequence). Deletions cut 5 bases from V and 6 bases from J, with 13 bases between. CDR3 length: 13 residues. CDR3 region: CASSPSGGNGYTF. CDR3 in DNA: TGCGCCAGCAGTCCGTCGGGGGGCAATGGCTACACCTTC.

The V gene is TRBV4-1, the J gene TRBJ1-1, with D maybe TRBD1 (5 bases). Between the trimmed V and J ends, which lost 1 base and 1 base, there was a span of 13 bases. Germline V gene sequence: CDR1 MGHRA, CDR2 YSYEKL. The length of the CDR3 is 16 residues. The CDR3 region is CASSQVEGTTNTEAFF. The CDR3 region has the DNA TGCGCCAGCAGCCAAGTGGAGGGGACGACGAACACTGAAGCTTTCTTT.

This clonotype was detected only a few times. The CDR3 nucleotides are TGTGCCAGCAGATTTATAGCGGGAGGGGGAACAGATACGCAGTATTTT. Its translation is CASRFIAGGGTDTQYF. This rearrangement joins TRBV27 to TRBJ2-3, with 11 positions matching TRBD2. The CDR3 totals 16 residues. Trimming removed 6 bases from V and 3 bases from J; junction bases left unmatched: 8. Per the germline V gene, CDR1 is MNHEY and CDR2 is SMNVEV (reference sequence).

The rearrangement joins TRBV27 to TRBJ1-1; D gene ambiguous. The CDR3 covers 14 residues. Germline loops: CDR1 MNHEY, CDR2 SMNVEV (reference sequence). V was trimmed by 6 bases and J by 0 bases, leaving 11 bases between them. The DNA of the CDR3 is TGTGCCAGCAGGGGTAGGCGACTGAACACTGAAGCTTTCTTT. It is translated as CASRGRRLNTEAFF.

Here the CDR3 reads CASSVLAGNYEQYF. The CDR3 DNA is TGTGCCAGCAGCGTTCTAGCGGGGAACTACGAGCAGTACTTC. V gene TRBV3-1 combines with J gene TRBJ2-7; 9 bases match TRBD2. CDR1 is LGHDT and CDR2 is YNNKEL in the germline V gene (reference sequence). The CDR3 extends over 14 amino acids. V was clipped by 5 bases and J by 3 bases; unmatched bases: 5.

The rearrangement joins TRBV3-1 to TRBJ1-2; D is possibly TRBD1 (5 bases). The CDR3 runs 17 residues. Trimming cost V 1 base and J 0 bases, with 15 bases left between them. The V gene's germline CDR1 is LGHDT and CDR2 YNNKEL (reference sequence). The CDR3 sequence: CASSQAWGEGSNYGYTF. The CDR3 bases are TGTGCCAGCAGCCAAGCTTGGGGAGAGGGGTCTAACTATGGCTACACCTTC. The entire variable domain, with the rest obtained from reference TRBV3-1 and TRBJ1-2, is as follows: DTAVSQTPKYLVTQMGNDKSIKCEQNLGHDTMYWYKQDSKKFLKIMFSYNNKELIINETVPNRFSPKSPDKAHLNLHINSLELGDSAVYFCASSQAWGEGSNYGYTFGSGTRLTVV.

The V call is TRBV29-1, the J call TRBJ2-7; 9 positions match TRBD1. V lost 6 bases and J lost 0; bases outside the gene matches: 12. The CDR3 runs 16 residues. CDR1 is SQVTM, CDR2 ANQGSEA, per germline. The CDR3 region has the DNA TGCAGCGTCGGACAGGGGAAGATGGTGGACTCCTACGAGCAGTACTTC. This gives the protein CSVGQGKMVDSYEQYF.

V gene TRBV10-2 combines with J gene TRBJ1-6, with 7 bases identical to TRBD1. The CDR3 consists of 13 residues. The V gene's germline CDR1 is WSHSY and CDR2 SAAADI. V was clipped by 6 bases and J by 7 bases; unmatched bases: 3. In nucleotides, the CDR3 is TGCGCCAGCAGAGGACAGGAAAATTCACCCCTCCACTTT. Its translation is CASRGQENSPLHF.

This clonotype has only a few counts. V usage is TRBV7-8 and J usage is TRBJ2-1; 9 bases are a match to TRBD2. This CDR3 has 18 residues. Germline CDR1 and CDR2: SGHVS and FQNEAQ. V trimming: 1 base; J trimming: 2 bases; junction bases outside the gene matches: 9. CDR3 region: CASSLDPSGMATYNEQFF. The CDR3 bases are TGTGCCAGCAGCTTAGATCCTAGCGGGATGGCGACCTACAATGAGCAGTTCTTC.

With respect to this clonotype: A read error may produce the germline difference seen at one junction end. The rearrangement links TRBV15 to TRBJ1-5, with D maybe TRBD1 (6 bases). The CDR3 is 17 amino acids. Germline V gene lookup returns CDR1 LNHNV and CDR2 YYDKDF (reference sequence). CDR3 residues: CATGRDYTGGENQPQHF. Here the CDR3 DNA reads TGTGCCACCGGCAGAGATTATACCGGGGGCGAAAATCAGCCCCAGCATTTT.

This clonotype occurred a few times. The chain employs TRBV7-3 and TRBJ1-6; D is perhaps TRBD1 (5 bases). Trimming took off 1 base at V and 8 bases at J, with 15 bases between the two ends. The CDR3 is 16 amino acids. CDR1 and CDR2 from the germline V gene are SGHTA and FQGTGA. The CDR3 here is CASSLMGGTNDSPLHF. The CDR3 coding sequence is TGTGCCAGCAGCTTAATGGGTGGGACCAATGATTCACCCCTCCACTTT.

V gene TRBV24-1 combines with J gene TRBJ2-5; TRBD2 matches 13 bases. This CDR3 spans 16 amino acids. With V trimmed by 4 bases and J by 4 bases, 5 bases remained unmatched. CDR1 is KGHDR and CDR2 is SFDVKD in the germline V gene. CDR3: CATSESGLAGRETQYF. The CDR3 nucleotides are TGTGCCACCAGTGAGTCGGGACTAGCGGGACGAGAGACCCAGTACTTC.

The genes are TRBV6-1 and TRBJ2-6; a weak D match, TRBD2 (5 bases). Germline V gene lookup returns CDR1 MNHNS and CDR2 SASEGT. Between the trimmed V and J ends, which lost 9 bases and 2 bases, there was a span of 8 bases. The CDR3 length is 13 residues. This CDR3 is CASSGTGANVLTF. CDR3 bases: TGTGCCAGTTCGGGGACTGGGGCCAACGTCCTGACTTTC.

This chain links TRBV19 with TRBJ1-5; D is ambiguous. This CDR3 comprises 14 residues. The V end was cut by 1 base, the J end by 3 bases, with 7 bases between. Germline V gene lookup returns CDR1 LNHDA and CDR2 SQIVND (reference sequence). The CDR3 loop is CASSIGTLNQPQHF. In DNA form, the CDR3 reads TGTGCCAGTAGTATAGGGACCCTCAATCAGCCCCAGCATTTT.

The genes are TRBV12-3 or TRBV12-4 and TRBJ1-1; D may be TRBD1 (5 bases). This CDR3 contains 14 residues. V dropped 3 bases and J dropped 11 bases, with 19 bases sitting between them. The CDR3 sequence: CASSFLGDGRRAFF. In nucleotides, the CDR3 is TGTGCCAGCAGTTTCTTGGGGGATGGCAGGAGGGCTTTCTTT.

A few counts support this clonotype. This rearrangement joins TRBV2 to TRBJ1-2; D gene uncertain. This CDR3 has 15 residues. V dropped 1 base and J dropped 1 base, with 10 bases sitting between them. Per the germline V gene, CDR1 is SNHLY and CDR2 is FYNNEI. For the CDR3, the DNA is TGTGCCAGCAGTGAAGATTCCGGCGGTAACTATGGCTACACCTTC. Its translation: CASSEDSGGNYGYTF.

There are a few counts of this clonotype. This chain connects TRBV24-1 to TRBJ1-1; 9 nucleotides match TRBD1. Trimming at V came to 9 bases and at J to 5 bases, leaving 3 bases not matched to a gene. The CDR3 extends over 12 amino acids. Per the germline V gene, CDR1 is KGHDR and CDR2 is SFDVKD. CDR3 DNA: TGTGCCACCGCGGACAGGGGAACTGAAGCTTTCTTT. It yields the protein CATADRGTEAFF.

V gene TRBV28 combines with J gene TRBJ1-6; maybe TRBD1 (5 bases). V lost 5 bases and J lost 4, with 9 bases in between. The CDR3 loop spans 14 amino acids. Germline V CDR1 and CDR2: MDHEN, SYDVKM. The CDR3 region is CASSPRTYNSPLHF. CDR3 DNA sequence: TGTGCCAGCAGTCCCCGGACATATAATTCACCCCTCCACTTT.

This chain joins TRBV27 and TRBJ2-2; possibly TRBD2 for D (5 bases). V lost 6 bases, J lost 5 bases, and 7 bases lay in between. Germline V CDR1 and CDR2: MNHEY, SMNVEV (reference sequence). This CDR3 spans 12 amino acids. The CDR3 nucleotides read TGTGCCAGCAGGCGAGGGACCGGGGAGCTGTTTTTT. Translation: CASRRGTGELFF.

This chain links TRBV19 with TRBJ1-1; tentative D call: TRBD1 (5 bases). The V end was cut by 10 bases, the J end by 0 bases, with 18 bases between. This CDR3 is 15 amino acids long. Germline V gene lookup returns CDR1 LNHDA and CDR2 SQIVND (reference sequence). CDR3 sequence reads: CATDTGGLVNTEAFF. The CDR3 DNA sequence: TGTGCCACCGACACAGGCGGTTTGGTGAACACTGAAGCTTTCTTT.

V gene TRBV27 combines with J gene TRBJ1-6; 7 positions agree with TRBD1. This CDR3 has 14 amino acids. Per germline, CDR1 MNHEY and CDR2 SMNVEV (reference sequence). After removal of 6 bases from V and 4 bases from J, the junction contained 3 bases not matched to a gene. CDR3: CASRLTGYNSPLHF. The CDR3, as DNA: TGTGCCAGCAGACTGACAGGGTATAATTCACCCCTCCACTTT.

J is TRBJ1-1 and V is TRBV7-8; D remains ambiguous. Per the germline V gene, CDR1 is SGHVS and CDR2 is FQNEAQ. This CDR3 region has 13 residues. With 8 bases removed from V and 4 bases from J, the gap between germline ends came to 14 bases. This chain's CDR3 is CASSTGHLTEAFF. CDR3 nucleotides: TGTGCCAGCTCCACCGGGCACCTCACTGAAGCTTTCTTT.

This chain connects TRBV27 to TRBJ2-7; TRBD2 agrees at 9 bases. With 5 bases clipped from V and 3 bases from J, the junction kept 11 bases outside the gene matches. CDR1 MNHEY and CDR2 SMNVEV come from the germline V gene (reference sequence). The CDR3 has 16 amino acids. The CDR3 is CASSLFPVAGVYEQYF. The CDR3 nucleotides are TGTGCCAGCAGTCTCTTTCCAGTAGCGGGGGTCTACGAGCAGTACTTC.